In its sample, the clone carrying this T cell receptor beta chain was seen a few times. The V and J ends lost 4 bases and 6 bases, in that order; junction bases with no gene match: 17. Per the germline V gene, CDR1 is LGHNA and CDR2 is YNFKEQ. CDR3 length: 18 amino acids. This sample was taken from a study of cytomegalovirus exposure and HLA in healthy donors. Study context: A later analysis reported the approximately 120 validation repertoires used the same platform as the 550 to 800 first-cohort repertoires.

The data were produced by immunoSEQ multiplex PCR, yet TCRdb's version contains in-frame clones alone and is incomplete. There are roughly 250,000 clones in the sample; around 88% occur only once, and 0.95% to 1.5% lies in the top ten. The material sequenced was PBMCs. The chain joins TRBV4-2 to TRBJ1-5, with 8 bases aligning to TRBD1. This TCR was sampled from a woman in her twenties or thirties in good health and CMV-seropositive. The CDR3 sequence is CASSRGGASGQGGQPQHF. CDR3 coding DNA: TGTGCCAGCAGCCGGGGGGGGGCCTCAGGACAGGGCGGTCAGCCCCAGCATTTT.